One sample yielded the 11 T cell receptor beta chains listed below, sequenced in a study of CD8 T cells in ankylosing spondylitis. Study-wide findings and caveats: Seemingly characteristic of ankylosing spondylitis blood was a TCR beta motif consisting of several highly homologous variants.

Their target antigens are unknown. MiXCR was run by TCRdb on the 5' RACE reads, yielding one entry per CDR3 protein. The top ten clones hold about 15% of a sample with about 330,000 distinct CDR3 sequences, around 7.6% of them seen once. Sequenced: blood, either unsorted or a sorted T cell fraction (not recorded which). The receptors here all came from a male donor with ankylosing spondylitis.

The chain uses TRBV11-2 and TRBJ2-3; TRBD2 aligns across 7 bases. The CDR3 spans 15 residues. Per germline, CDR1 SGHAT and CDR2 FQNNGV. The V gene end was trimmed by 8 bases and the J gene end by 3 bases; junction bases not matched to a gene: 11. CDR3 sequence (DNA): TGTGCCAGCCGCCAGGCGGGAGTACGTACAGATACGCAGTATTTT. It encodes CASRQAGVRTDTQYF.

This clonotype was seen more than once but under ten times. V usage is TRBV6-1 and J usage is TRBJ1-2, with D unresolved. The V and J ends lost 2 bases and 8 bases respectively, with 15 bases between them. The germline V gene encodes CDR1 MNHNS and CDR2 SASEGT. The CDR3 length is 14 residues. CDR3 amino acids: CASSELSSAGGYTF. The CDR3 bases are TGTGCCAGCAGTGAATTGAGCTCGGCCGGAGGCTACACCTTC.

The V and J genes are TRBV6-2 or TRBV6-3 and TRBJ2-5, with D uncertain. Per the germline V gene, CDR1 is MNHEY and CDR2 is SVGEGT. V lost 5 bases, J lost 7 bases, and 14 bases lay in between. This CDR3 has 13 amino acids. The DNA for the CDR3 is TGTGCCAGCAGTCGGATGGGGTCGGGGACCCAGTACTTC. This codes for CASSRMGSGTQYF.

In DNA form, the CDR3 reads TGTGCCAGCAGCTTAGAACGGGCGAAAGCTTTCTTT. Residues: CASSLERAKAFF. This chain links TRBV7-9 with TRBJ1-1, with D unclear. CDR3 length: 12 amino acids. V was pared by 1 base and J by 9 bases, with 9 bases between. CDR1 is SEHNR and CDR2 is FQNEAQ in the germline V gene (reference sequence).

This clonotype was observed a handful of times. J is TRBJ2-2 and V is TRBV27; 11 bases agree with TRBD2. The CDR3 has 14 amino acids. Germline V gene lookup returns CDR1 MNHEY and CDR2 SMNVEV (reference sequence). Trimming at V came to 6 bases and at J to 7 bases, leaving 4 bases not matched to a gene. CDR3 bases: TGTGCCAGCAGCGTTAGCGGGAGGGGCGGGGAGCTGTTTTTT. It codes for CASSVSGRGGELFF.

This rearrangement joins TRBV7-9 to TRBJ1-1, with 9 bases identical to TRBD1. CDR3 length: 14 amino acids. Germline trimming cut 5 bases from V and 4 bases from J; bases unmatched to any gene: 5. CDR1 and CDR2 from the germline V gene are SEHNR and FQNEAQ (reference sequence). CDR3 sequence reads: CASSLQDRGTEAFF. CDR3 in DNA: TGTGCCAGCAGCCTTCAGGACAGGGGCACTGAAGCTTTCTTT.

This clonotype came up a few times. The chain joins TRBV19 to TRBJ2-7; 7 nucleotides match TRBD1. This CDR3 comprises 14 residues. CDR1 is LNHDA and CDR2 is SQIVND in the germline V gene (reference sequence). The V gene end was trimmed by 4 bases and the J gene end by 3 bases; junction bases not matched to a gene: 6. The CDR3 is CASSTRQGVYEQYF. The CDR3 DNA reads as TGTGCCAGTAGTACGCGACAGGGTGTCTACGAGCAGTACTTC.

This clonotype was seen more than once but under ten times. The J gene is TRBJ2-1, the V gene TRBV5-6; 8 bases agree with TRBD2. This CDR3 region has 17 residues. V shed 6 bases, J shed 1 base, and the junction held 12 bases outside the gene matches. The germline V gene has CDR1 SGHDT and CDR2 YYEEEE. The CDR3 here is CASTDWGAGGSYNEQFF. The DNA for the CDR3 is TGTGCCAGCACCGACTGGGGGGCGGGAGGTTCCTACAATGAGCAGTTCTTC.

The J gene is TRBJ1-4, the V gene TRBV3-1; no clear D gene. Deletions cut 2 bases from V and 7 bases from J, with 8 bases between. CDR3 length: 13 residues. The V gene's germline CDR1 is LGHDT and CDR2 YNNKEL (reference sequence). The CDR3 spells CASSQQGVEKLFF. In nucleotides, the CDR3 is TGTGCCAGCAGCCAACAAGGTGTTGAAAAACTGTTTTTT.

Remarks on this clonotype: This could be a read error, since a much larger clone is one nucleotide away. The J gene is TRBJ2-6, the V gene TRBV28; possibly TRBD1 for D (5 bases). The CDR3 length is 13 residues. Germline-derived CDR1 and CDR2 are MDHEN and SYDVKM. DNA of the CDR3: TGTGCCAGCGGGCTCTCTGGGGCCAACGCCCTGACTTTC. Translation gives CASGLSGANALTF.

The chain recombines TRBV12-3 or TRBV12-4 with TRBJ2-3; D may be TRBD2 (6 bases). Deletions cut 3 bases from V and 6 bases from J, with 10 bases between. The CDR3 totals 13 residues. The CDR3 bases are TGTGCCAGCAGTTTCGGGGGTCTGGATACGCAGTATTTT. Amino acid sequence: CASSFGGLDTQYF.